What follows are 29 T cell receptor beta chains derived from one specimen sequenced in a study of human T cells and chemical hapten exposure. Each CDR3 protein gets one entry after TCRdb re-called the RACE reads with MiXCR. The profile covers about 70,000 distinct CDR3 sequences, with 8.5% appearing a single time and roughly 3.8% taken by the ten largest. Time point here: patch test 2, 6 weeks after DPC sensitization. Treatment given: therapeutic diphenylcyclopropenone sensitization with weekly scalp DPC. This specimen was whole blood, taken in connection with sensitization to the hapten diphenylcyclopropenone (DPC). These receptors were taken from a woman aged 45-65 years with alopecia areata. Some clones in this sample may be carry-over from other donors' samples.

This clonotype occurred many times. The chain combines TRBV2 with TRBJ1-5; D is ambiguous. Germline V CDR1 and CDR2: SNHLY, FYNNEI. The CDR3 loop spans 14 amino acids. V lost 2 bases and J 6 bases, leaving 11 bases between the germline ends. CDR3 coding DNA: TGTGCCAGCAGTGAAACAGTACGACCTCAGCCCCAGCATTTT. This sequence encodes CASSETVRPQPQHF.

The CDR3 sequence is CASSLGTSEEQYF. The CDR3 DNA reads as TGTGCCAGCAGCTTAGGGACGTCTGAGGAGCAGTACTTC. The genes are TRBV9 and TRBJ2-7; D is tentatively TRBD1 or TRBD2 (5 bases each). This CDR3 comprises 13 residues. The ends were cut back, 4 bases at V and 7 bases at J, with 15 bases in the middle. Germline V gene data show CDR1 as SGDLS and CDR2 as YYNGEE.

This clonotype was observed at least ten times. The V gene is TRBV7-8, the J gene TRBJ2-1; no reliable D call. V shed 0 bases and J shed 7 bases, with 10 bases lying between them. The CDR3 sequence is 14 residues long. Germline assignment: CDR1 SGHVS and CDR2 FQNEAQ. CDR3 amino acids: CASSLASRVNEQFF. Here the CDR3 DNA reads TGTGCCAGCAGCTTAGCATCCCGGGTGAATGAGCAGTTCTTC.

This clonotype has a handful of counts. The gene calls are TRBV19 and TRBJ2-3; 9 bases align to TRBD1. Germline V gene lookup returns CDR1 LNHDA and CDR2 SQIVND (reference sequence). The CDR3 extends over 15 amino acids. The V segment lost 3 bases and the J segment 3 bases; nucleotides outside the gene matches: 4. The CDR3 nucleotides read TGTGCCAGTAGTATTATGGGACAGGGAACAGATACGCAGTATTTT. Encoded protein: CASSIMGQGTDTQYF.

This clonotype was counted only a few times. The CDR3 DNA follows: TGTGCCAGCAGCTTAGTCCCTTCCCTTACAACTAATGAAAAACTGTTTTTT. Its translation: CASSLVPSLTTNEKLFF. The V and J genes are TRBV7-6 and TRBJ1-4; D gene unclear. Germline values: CDR1 SGHVS, CDR2 FNYEAQ. Trimming took 1 base from V and 0 from J, leaving 12 bases between them. The CDR3 is 17 amino acids. Full variable domain (outside the CDR3, taken from reference TRBV7-6 and TRBJ1-4): GAGVSQSPRYKVTKRGQDVALRCDPISGHVSLYWYRQALGQGPEFLTYFNYEAQQDKSGLPNDRFSAERPEGSISTLTIQRTEQRDSAMYRCASSLVPSLTTNEKLFFGSGTQLSVL.

This clonotype was seen ten or more times. V usage is TRBV29-1 and J usage is TRBJ1-1; D call uncertain. The CDR3 spans 13 residues. Germline values: CDR1 SQVTM, CDR2 ANQGSEA. Trimming left V 2 bases short and J 2 bases short, with 9 bases between. DNA for the CDR3: TGCAGCGTTGAAACCAGTGGAAACACTGAAGCTTTCTTT. Its translation is CSVETSGNTEAFF.

The table lists this clonotype with many counts. The rearrangement links TRBV6-2 or TRBV6-3 to TRBJ2-7, with D unclear. The CDR3 runs 14 residues. Germline loops: CDR1 MNHEY, CDR2 SVGEGT. V lost 1 base and J lost 0, with 7 bases in between. The CDR3 region has the DNA TGTGCCAGCAGTTACTACAGAAACTCCTACGAGCAGTACTTC. Its translation is CASSYYRNSYEQYF.

In this sample, this clonotype turned up a few times. The chain joins TRBV12-3 or TRBV12-4 to TRBJ1-1; 10 positions agree with TRBD1. With 6 bases clipped from V and 4 bases from J, the junction kept 5 bases outside the gene matches. The CDR3 consists of 14 residues. The CDR3 DNA follows: TGTGCCAGCAGCTCGACAGGGGGCGGCACTGAAGCTTTCTTT. It is translated as CASSSTGGGTEAFF.

The chain recombines TRBV29-1 with TRBJ2-7; the D is unclear. CDR3 length: 11 residues. The V gene's germline CDR1 is SQVTM and CDR2 ANQGSEA. V was cut by 5 bases and J by 3 bases, with 8 bases left in between. The CDR3 DNA reads TGCAGCGTTATAACGGACTACGAGCAGTACTTC. It codes for CSVITDYEQYF.

There are many counts of this clonotype. The genes are TRBV20-1 and TRBJ2-3; 7 bases match TRBD1. CDR1 is DFQATT and CDR2 is SNEGSKA in the germline V gene (reference sequence). V lost 4 bases and J lost 5; bases outside the gene matches: 6. The CDR3 sequence is 13 residues long. The CDR3 DNA reads TGCAGTGCTAACAGGGGCGTAGGAGATACGCAGTATTTT. Protein sequence: CSANRGVGDTQYF.

This clonotype was seen only a few times. The chain joins TRBV6-2 or TRBV6-3 to TRBJ1-1; 8 positions agree with TRBD1. The CDR3 consists of 18 residues. Germline values: CDR1 MNHEY, CDR2 SVGEGT. Unmatched junction bases numbered 12, after V lost 2 bases and J lost 1 base. CDR3 coding DNA: TGTGCCAGCAGTTACGGCTTCGCGAGACAGGGGACGAACACTGAAGCTTTCTTT. Translated: CASSYGFARQGTNTEAFF.

The gene calls are TRBV29-1 and TRBJ2-1; 12 bases map to TRBD2. Looked up from germline, CDR1 is SQVTM and CDR2 is ANQGSEA. The CDR3 covers 16 residues. Germline trimming cut 5 bases from V and 6 bases from J; bases unmatched to any gene: 11. Here the CDR3 reads CSVSQVTSGRSNEQFF. In nucleotides, the CDR3 is TGCAGCGTTTCCCAAGTAACTAGCGGGAGGTCCAATGAGCAGTTCTTC.

This clonotype was recorded a few times. This rearrangement joins TRBV5-1 to TRBJ1-1; tentatively, D is TRBD1 (6 bases). The V and J ends lost 5 bases and 4 bases respectively, with 15 bases between them. The CDR3 sequence is 14 residues long. The germline V gene encodes CDR1 SGHRS and CDR2 YFSETQ. The CDR3 is CASSKGGPSTEAFF. The CDR3 DNA reads TGCGCCAGCAGTAAAGGGGGTCCCAGCACTGAAGCTTTCTTT. The full variable domain, its missing parts supplied by reference TRBV5-1 and TRBJ1-1, is KAGVTQTPRYLIKTRGQQVTLSCSPISGHRSVSWYQQTPGQGLQFLFEYFSETQRNKGNFPGRFSGRQFSNSRSEMNVSTLELGDSALYLCASSKGGPSTEAFFGQGTRLTVV.

CDR3: CSVRGRAKDEQFF. The DNA for the CDR3 is TGCAGCGTCCGCGGGAGGGCCAAGGATGAGCAGTTCTTC. The chain combines TRBV29-1 with TRBJ2-1; TRBD2 matches 9 bases. This CDR3 has 13 amino acids. V shed 6 bases, J shed 8 bases, and the junction held 8 bases outside the gene matches. In germline, CDR1 is SQVTM, CDR2 ANQGSEA.

The chain uses TRBV4-2 and TRBJ1-4; the D gene is possibly TRBD1 (5 bases). CDR3 length: 16 amino acids. V lost 0 bases and J lost 3, with 11 bases in between. CDR1 and CDR2 (germline): LGHNA, YNFKEQ. DNA of the CDR3: TGTGCCAGCAGCCAAGATCGCCAGGGCCCTAATGAAAAACTGTTTTTT. Its protein is CASSQDRQGPNEKLFF.

This clonotype was seen ten or more times. This chain connects TRBV6-1 to TRBJ1-5; no firm D call. V lost 0 bases, J lost 2 bases, and 5 bases lay in between. Per germline, CDR1 MNHNS and CDR2 SASEGT. This CDR3 comprises 14 residues. The CDR3 protein is CASSEAGRNQPQHF. CDR3 nucleotide sequence: TGTGCCAGCAGTGAAGCCGGTCGCAATCAGCCCCAGCATTTT.

V gene TRBV27 combines with J gene TRBJ2-2, with 14 positions matching TRBD2. Trimming at V came to 4 bases and at J to 2 bases, leaving 6 bases not matched to a gene. The germline V gene encodes CDR1 MNHEY and CDR2 SMNVEV (reference sequence). The CDR3 contains 18 residues. DNA of the CDR3: TGTGCCAGCAGTTCCCGGACTAGCGGGAGGACTAACACCGGGGAGCTGTTTTTT. Amino acid sequence: CASSSRTSGRTNTGELFF.

This clonotype has a handful of counts. This sequence joins TRBV28 and TRBJ2-5, with D perhaps TRBD1 (5 bases). Germline-derived CDR1 and CDR2 are MDHEN and SYDVKM. V lost 6 bases to trimming and J lost 3 bases, with 11 bases between them. This CDR3 comprises 13 residues. In DNA, the CDR3 is TGTGCCAGCAGCACGACAGAAGAAGAGACCCAGTACTTC. It yields the protein CASSTTEEETQYF.

This clonotype appeared a few times. The genes are TRBV25-1 and TRBJ2-7, with 9 bases fitting TRBD1. V shed 10 bases, J shed 4 bases, and the junction held 8 bases outside the gene matches. Germline V gene sequence: CDR1 MGHDK, CDR2 SYGVNS. CDR3 size: 13 residues. CDR3 region: CATTGTGLYEQYF. The CDR3 DNA is TGTGCCACCACCGGGACAGGGTTGTACGAGCAGTACTTC.

This clonotype was found many times. The V gene is TRBV6-2 or TRBV6-3, the J gene TRBJ1-4, with 7 bases matching TRBD1. With V trimmed by 8 bases and J by 11 bases, 14 bases remained unmatched. This CDR3 has 14 residues. From germline, CDR1 is MNHEY and CDR2 SVGEGT. The chain's CDR3 is CASGPQDRTTKLFF. CDR3 nucleotide sequence: TGTGCCAGCGGACCACAGGACAGGACGACCAAACTGTTTTTT.

This clonotype appeared many times. The V call is TRBV28, the J call TRBJ2-7; 8 bases match TRBD1. The CDR3 spans 14 residues. CDR1 and CDR2 (germline): MDHEN, SYDVKM. V lost 1 base, J lost 3 bases, and 2 bases stayed unmatched. CDR3 bases: TGTGCCAGCAGTTTATCACAGGGGGGCTACGAGCAGTACTTC. Encoded protein: CASSLSQGGYEQYF.

This clonotype was detected only a few times. V is TRBV20-1 and J is TRBJ1-5; 8 nucleotides align to TRBD1. Losses at the gene ends were 3 bases for V and 5 bases for J; bases not matched to a gene: 6. CDR3 size: 14 residues. Germline values: CDR1 DFQATT, CDR2 SNEGSKA (reference sequence). The CDR3 is CSASIGTGDQPQHF. The CDR3 DNA reads TGCAGTGCTAGTATCGGGACAGGTGATCAGCCCCAGCATTTT.

In its sample, this clonotype was seen many times. The V call is TRBV25-1, the J call TRBJ1-2; 7 bases map to TRBD1. Germline V CDR1 and CDR2: MGHDK, SYGVNS. V trimming: 2 bases; J trimming: 5 bases; junction bases outside the gene matches: 2. The CDR3 runs 13 residues. The CDR3 sequence is CASSEQGGYGYTF. CDR3 DNA: TGTGCCAGCAGTGAACAGGGGGGTTATGGCTACACCTTC.

This chain's CDR3 is CASSPETGGYTEAFF. For the CDR3, the DNA is TGTGCCAGCTCACCGGAGACAGGGGGCTACACTGAAGCTTTCTTT. The chain links TRBV18 to TRBJ1-1, with TRBD1 identical over 10 bases. V dropped 3 bases and J dropped 3; count of bases not matched to a gene: 4. Germline CDR1 and CDR2: KGHSH and LQKENI. There are 15 residues in the CDR3.

This clonotype appeared a few times. The V gene is TRBV7-2, the J gene TRBJ2-3, with TRBD2 matching 8 bases. Unmatched junction bases numbered 7, after V lost 3 bases and J lost 5 bases. Germline loops: CDR1 SGHTA, CDR2 FQGNSA. The CDR3 spans 15 residues. The CDR3 coding sequence is TGTGCCAGCAGCTTCCAAGCGGGAGTGAAAGATACGCAGTATTTT. It translates to CASSFQAGVKDTQYF.

This chain joins TRBV13 and TRBJ1-1; maybe TRBD1 (6 bases). Looked up from germline, CDR1 is PRHDT and CDR2 is FYEKMQ (reference sequence). The CDR3 consists of 14 residues. V gave up 7 bases and J gave up 2 bases, with 14 bases separating them. The CDR3 DNA follows: TGTGCCAGCACCCTAGGGGGTTCCAACACTGAAGCTTTCTTT. It is translated as CASTLGGSNTEAFF.

This clonotype showed up many times. The gene calls are TRBV28 and TRBJ1-1; perhaps TRBD1 as D (6 bases). Germline V CDR1 and CDR2: MDHEN, SYDVKM. CDR3 length equals 16 residues. Trimming removed 1 base from V and 4 bases from J, with 16 bases in between. CDR3 nucleotide sequence: TGTGCCAGCAGTTTATTTCGGGGGGCAGCCGGCACTGAAGCTTTCTTT. It specifies CASSLFRGAAGTEAFF.

There are many counts of this clonotype. The chain joins TRBV6-5 to TRBJ1-4; no clear D gene. Germline values: CDR1 MNHEY, CDR2 SVGAGI. The germline V and J ends were trimmed by 6 bases and 8 bases, with 13 bases remaining between them. The CDR3 sequence is 13 residues long. Here the CDR3 DNA reads TGTGCCAGCAGCCAAAAACTGCGGGAAAAACTGTTTTTT. This gives the protein CASSQKLREKLFF.

This clonotype has a handful of counts. The gene calls are TRBV20-1 and TRBJ2-3, with 8 bases identical to TRBD2. Germline V gene lookup returns CDR1 DFQATT and CDR2 SNEGSKA (reference sequence). The trim removed 6 bases at V and 4 bases at J, leaving 9 bases unmatched. The CDR3 has 14 amino acids. CDR3 bases: TGCAGTGCCCCCCGGGCGGGGGGCGCAGATACGCAGTATTTT. Translation gives CSAPRAGGADTQYF.